Listed here are 7 T cell receptor beta chains from one sample, sequenced in a study of spatial heterogeneity in lung cancer. These receptors' targets are unknown. Study conclusions and caveats: Tumoral mutation counts were tracked by counts of expanded intratumoral alpha and beta TCRs.

Time point in this sample: sample taken at primary tumor resection. TCRdb analysed the 5' RACE reads with MiXCR anew, one entry per CDR3 protein. The sample records about 20,000 distinct CDR3 sequences, about 16% being singletons. The sequenced sample was lung tumor tissue, obtained at surgery. The receptors derive from a female donor with early-stage non-small cell lung cancer.

This clonotype was detected only a few times. This chain uses TRBV21-1 with TRBJ2-7; TRBD1, the D gene given by the table, was not confirmed from the DNA. TRBV21-1 is assigned pseudogene status. This CDR3 contains 15 residues. CDR3 DNA sequence: TGTGCCAGCAGCAACAGGGGGGGGAAATCCTACGAGCAGTACTTC. The encoded protein is CASSNRGGKSYEQYF.

The CDR3 DNA sequence: TGTGCCAGCAGTTCTCTAGCACCTGGGGCCAACGTCCTGACTTTC. Translation: CASSSLAPGANVLTF. The rearrangement uses TRBV5-6 and TRBJ2-6; tentatively, D is TRBD2 (5 bases). The CDR3 contains 15 residues. Trimming shortened V by 5 bases and J by 2 bases, and 11 bases separated the two germline ends. In germline, CDR1 is SGHDT, CDR2 YYEEEE.

This clonotype was counted at least ten times. The chain couples TRBV28 to TRBJ2-1; D is unresolved. The CDR3 covers 15 residues. Trimming stripped 7 bases from V and 7 bases from J, with 20 bases between. Germline CDR1 and CDR2: MDHEN and SYDVKM. CDR3 in DNA: TGTGCCAGCAATCAACTTAGTCGTCATAGAAATGAGCAGTTCTTC. Amino acid sequence: CASNQLSRHRNEQFF.

The rearrangement uses TRBV18 and TRBJ2-3, with D unresolved. Germline V gene sequence: CDR1 KGHSH, CDR2 LQKENI. Trimming pared 1 base from V and 2 bases from J, leaving 4 bases between. This CDR3 has 13 residues. The CDR3 region has the DNA TGTGCCAGCTCACCACGGAACACAGATACGCAGTATTTT. As protein: CASSPRNTDTQYF. Supplemented by reference TRBV18 and TRBJ2-3, the full variable domain reads NAGVMQNPRHLVRRRGQEARLRCSPMKGHSHVYWYRQLPEEGLKFMVYLQKENIIDESGMPKERFSAEFPKEGPSILRIQQVVRGDSAAYFCASSPRNTDTQYFGPGTRLTVL.

This clonotype appeared many times. The rearrangement uses TRBV5-1 and TRBJ2-2, with D maybe TRBD2 (6 bases). V dropped 1 base and J dropped 4 bases, with 11 bases sitting between them. The germline V gene has CDR1 SGHRS and CDR2 YFSETQ. CDR3 size: 15 residues. The CDR3 is CASSLTQGGTGELFF. CDR3 nucleotides: TGCGCCAGCAGCTTGACGCAGGGAGGCACCGGGGAGCTGTTTTTT. The full variable domain, in which reference TRBV5-1 and TRBJ2-2 provide the parts outside the CDR3, is KAGVTQTPRYLIKTRGQQVTLSCSPISGHRSVSWYQQTPGQGLQFLFEYFSETQRNKGNFPGRFSGRQFSNSRSEMNVSTLELGDSALYLCASSLTQGGTGELFFGEGSRLTVL.

The chain combines TRBV5-1 with TRBJ2-1; 9 bases are shared with TRBD2. Per the germline V gene, CDR1 is SGHRS and CDR2 is YFSETQ. V trimming: 2 bases; J trimming: 3 bases; junction bases outside the gene matches: 9. The CDR3 is made up of 17 amino acids. The CDR3 nucleotides read TGCGCCAGCAGCTTAGTGAAAAGTAGCGGGAGCTACAATGAGCAGTTCTTC. This translates into CASSLVKSSGSYNEQFF.

The chain combines TRBV2 with TRBJ2-5; 7 nucleotides agree with TRBD1. This CDR3 has 13 residues. V lost 11 bases and J lost 5; bases outside the gene matches: 11. Germline CDR1 SNHLY, CDR2 FYNNEI. The CDR3 DNA is TGTGCCTCCACGACAGGGATGGCGGAGACCCAGTACTTC. Amino acid sequence: CASTTGMAETQYF.